Sequencing of this T cell receptor (beta chain) was carried out in a study of OX40 agonist ivuxolimab in advanced cancers. Overall study context: At doses from 0.01 to 10 mg/kg, patients were given intravenous ivuxolimab every 2 weeks. Prior anti-PD-1, anti-PD-L1 or anti-CTLA-4 therapy did not bar entry, and approximately 40% had some. Study-level results: Part of the nonresponder group also had normalized T-cell clonal expansion that was low. Expanded clones were, on average, more numerous among CD8+ T cells than CD4+.

The CDR3 extends over 12 amino acids. Germline CDR1 reads MNHNS; CDR2 reads SASEGT. Trimming took off 5 bases at V and 6 bases at J, with 10 bases between the two ends. Clones were read by immunoSEQ multiplex PCR, and TCRdb kept only the in-frame ones, dropping some. The sample holds over 55,000 clones, around 83% seen once. To note about this clone: Its specificity is not known.

V usage is TRBV6-1 and J usage is TRBJ1-1; no clear D gene. This sample comprised CD4+ or CD8+ T cells sorted from blood, obtained in a trial of the OX40 agonist ivuxolimab. The source of this sequence is an adult with an advanced solid tumor such as melanoma, head and neck, liver or kidney cancer. The DNA of the CDR3 is TGTGCCAGCAGTCAGAGTCCCGCTGAAGCTTTCTTT. Translating it yields CASSQSPAEAFF.